This T cell receptor beta chain derives from a study of beta chain features in type 1 diabetes. Broader study findings: Type 1 diabetes patients had TCRB CDR3s that were shorter (moderately but significantly so) in all four CD4+ subsets.

The study reverse transcribed the entire isolated RNA, so it sequenced expressed TCRB transcripts. Sequencing used immunoSEQ multiplex PCR; TCRdb keeps in-frame clones, though not all of them. Of a few hundred thousand clones listed, around 9.6% are singletons. Many counts were recorded for this clone. Its specificity is not known. Other nucleotide sequences in the sample specify the same CDR3. The CDR3 is 13 residues long. Germline trimming cut 7 bases from V and 0 bases from J; bases unmatched to any gene: 3. Germline V CDR1 and CDR2: SGHKS, YYEKEE (reference sequence). The sample comprised central memory CD4+ T cells from blood. The chain has TRBV5-5 and TRBJ2-5; 7 bases are a match to TRBD1. The source is a man aged 25-40 years with type 1 diabetes. The CDR3 nucleotides read TGTGCCAGCTCCGGGACAGACCAAGAGACCCAGTACTTC. Translated: CASSGTDQETQYF.